One and the same sample provided the 2 T cell receptor beta chains below, sequenced in a study of Tregs in tolerant kidney transplant recipients. Method: immunoSEQ multiplex PCR; TCRdb's copy keeps in-frame clones and lacks some. The sample lists around 70,000 clones; roughly 89% were seen once. The sequencing used CD8+ T cells from blood, collected before the transplant. All receptors derive from a human donor who received a combined kidney and bone marrow transplant.

V gene TRBV29-1 combines with J gene TRBJ2-7; possible D gene TRBD2, 6 bases. With 5 bases removed from V and 5 bases from J, the gap between germline ends came to 10 bases. Germline values: CDR1 SQVTM, CDR2 ANQGSEA. The CDR3 is made up of 11 amino acids. In DNA form, the CDR3 reads TGCAGCGTTACGGGGGTCAACGAGCAGTACTTC. Amino acid sequence: CSVTGVNEQYF.

The count of this clone is one. The rearrangement links TRBV9 to TRBJ2-7; D is unresolved. Germline CDR1 and CDR2: SGDLS and YYNGEE. There are 16 residues in the CDR3. V lost 0 bases and J 1 base, leaving 14 bases between the germline ends. DNA of the CDR3: TGTGCCAGCAGCGTAGGAGAACAGTCTTATTCCTACGAGCAGTACTTC. Amino acids: CASSVGEQSYSYEQYF.